This TCR beta chain is drawn from a study of neurological immune-mediated disorders. Study findings and constraints: Expanded clones shared no identical CDR3 amino acid sequences across subjects, which suggested private TCR-beta repertoires in all groups.

Each CDR3 protein is one row after TCRdb ran MiXCR on the 5' RACE reads. The data contain about 66,000 distinct CDR3 sequences, 3.5% to 5.5% of them singletons. CDR1 is MGHRA, CDR2 YSYEKL, per germline. Trimming pared 9 bases from V and 4 bases from J, leaving 22 bases between. The CDR3 runs 16 residues. This clonotype came up many times. Its antigen is undetermined. The sequencing input was PBMCs. The origin of this receptor is a man aged 30 to 39 with multiple sclerosis. The V gene is TRBV4-1, the J gene TRBJ2-1; weak D call: TRBD1 (6 bases). CDR3 sequence (DNA): TGCGCCAGAAACGAGCCCCGTGGGACAAGATACAATGAGCAGTTCTTC. It specifies CARNEPRGTRYNEQFF.